This T cell receptor beta chain appears in the sequencing data of a study of graft-versus-host responses after intestinal transplantation. Turning to the study itself: Each recipient received anti-thymocyte globulin induction, then tacrolimus and steroids for roughly 3 years.

The length of the CDR3 is 13 residues. Between the trimmed V and J ends, which lost 1 base and 0 bases, there was a span of 5 bases. Germline V gives CDR1 SGHDT, CDR2 YYEEEE. Worth noting for this clone: Its antigen remains unidentified.

Whole-study results and caveats: Early HvG declines after transplant were associated with peak circulating GvH clone levels. Within the allografts of patients who had graft-donor T cell macrochimerism, graft-versus-host to host-versus-graft clonal ratios were high. The marrow of recipients harbored GvH clones, and ileum or blood showed some of them first.

Data came from immunoSEQ multiplex PCR; TCRdb stores just in-frame clones and leaves some out. The sample includes roughly 100,000 clones, 80% to 95% of them seen just once. V and J are TRBV5-6 and TRBJ2-7; D gene uncertain. The receptor was derived from a human donor who received an intestinal transplant. The sample in question was unstimulated CD8+ T cells sorted from spleen or lymph node cells, obtained before intestinal transplant. CDR3 DNA sequence: TGTGCCAGCAGCTTGTGGGACTCCTACGAGCAGTACTTC. As protein: CASSLWDSYEQYF.